This T cell receptor beta chain came from a study of T-cell reconstitution after alpha-beta-depleted transplantation in children. Study findings and constraints: After transplant, high TCRbeta diversity at day 60 in some patients arose from surviving recipient T cells and thymic progenitors. T-cell numbers and diversity, one year after transplant, stemmed largely from T cells that were newly produced. Several hundred graft clones that had expanded were reportedly the source of alpha-beta T cells about two months after transplant.

The TCRbeta library incorporated unique molecular identifiers. TCRdb recomputed calls from the PCR reads with MiXCR, one row per CDR3 protein. This sample has about 27,000 distinct CDR3 sequences, with roughly a sixth found just once. The CDR3 is made up of 14 amino acids. CDR1 is MNHEY and CDR2 is SMNVEV in the germline V gene (reference sequence). Losses at the gene ends were 3 bases for V and 12 bases for J; bases not matched to a gene: 10. With respect to this clonotype: Its antigen is not identified.

This sequence was found in a male patient between 2 and 10 years old who had a stem cell transplant for acute lymphoblastic leukemia, so the T cells may come from the graft donor. The sample was PBMCs, mostly from graft donor cells, taken 60 days after TCRalphabeta/CD19-depleted stem cell transplant. The rearrangement uses TRBV27 and TRBJ2-1; 8 positions match TRBD2. CDR3 coding DNA: TGTGCCAGCAGTTTGCGGGGGGACTCAATGGGGCAGTTCTTC. Amino acids: CASSLRGDSMGQFF.